The TCR beta chain under discussion was sequenced for a study of blood T cell repertoires in COVID-19. Using immunoSEQ multiplex PCR, the repertoire was profiled, and TCRdb retains in-frame clones only, with some absent. The table records approximately 350,000 clones, around nine tenths of them present only once. Germline assignment: CDR1 MDHEN and CDR2 SYDVKM. This CDR3 comprises 14 residues. V shed 7 bases and J shed 4 bases, with 11 bases lying between them. This clonotype was sampled from a woman in her sixties or seventies with COVID-19, enrolled during active disease. Material: peripheral blood. The chain employs TRBV28 and TRBJ1-6; weak D call: TRBD1 (5 bases). The CDR3 protein is CASTPGEYNSPLHF. CDR3 bases: TGTGCCAGCACCCCGGGGGAATATAATTCACCCCTCCACTTT.